This T cell receptor (beta chain) emerged from a study of vaccination and CD4 T cells after COVID-19. Study context: Post-COVID draws followed diagnosis by a median roughly 100 days (range 35 to 161). Study-wide results and limits: Convalescent patients' median share of reactive clones seen only post-vaccination was about 88%.

As regards this clonotype: The antigen remains unidentified.

An Oncomine TCR Beta short-read assay was used to sequence the DNA from cultured CD4+ T cells. Each CDR3 protein is one row after TCRdb ran MiXCR on the PCR reads. The sample records some 21,000 distinct CDR3 sequences, around 40% being singletons. Treatment noted: roughly nine-day PBMC culture with coronavirus spike peptide pools or control peptides (ViraFEST assay). V was clipped by 0 bases and J by 0 bases, with 5 bases between them. Per germline, CDR1 SGHRS and CDR2 YFSETQ. The CDR3 sequence is 14 residues long. The chain couples TRBV5-1 to TRBJ2-3; D call uncertain. Sequenced material: CD4+ T cells from blood, cultured in vitro, taken before SARS-CoV-2 vaccination. This clonotype originated in a human donor who had recovered from COVID-19. This chain's CDR3 is CASSLGSSTDTQYF. CDR3 nucleotides: TGCGCCAGCAGCTTGGGGTCTAGCACAGATACGCAGTATTTT. Combining the CDR3 with reference TRBV5-1 and TRBJ2-3 gives the whole variable domain KAGVTQTPRYLIKTRGQQVTLSCSPISGHRSVSWYQQTPGQGLQFLFEYFSETQRNKGNFPGRFSGRQFSNSRSEMNVSTLELGDSALYLCASSLGSSTDTQYFGPGTRLTVL.